A single sample gave rise to the 2 T cell receptor beta chains below, sequenced in a study of immune characterization of retroperitoneal liposarcoma. TCRdb called the PCR reads again in MiXCR, with one record for every CDR3 protein. The sample lists approximately 9,300 distinct CDR3 sequences, under 30% occurring once. Sample: blood. Receptors were obtained from a male donor with retroperitoneal liposarcoma.

This clonotype was recorded a few times. J is TRBJ2-1 and V is TRBV5-1; 9 nucleotides match TRBD2. With 0 bases clipped from V and 6 bases from J, the junction kept 7 bases outside the gene matches. The CDR3 contains 16 residues. The germline gives CDR1 SGHRS, CDR2 YFSETQ. The CDR3 DNA reads as TGCGCCAGCAGCTTGGGACTTCGCGGGGGGGCCAATGAGCAGTTCTTC. It specifies CASSLGLRGGANEQFF. Variable domain in full (rest from reference TRBV5-1 and TRBJ2-1): KAGVTQTPRYLIKTRGQQVTLSCSPISGHRSVSWYQQTPGQGLQFLFEYFSETQRNKGNFPGRFSGRQFSNSRSEMNVSTLELGDSALYLCASSLGLRGGANEQFFGPGTRLTVL.

This clonotype was detected ten times or more. This chain connects TRBV6-2 or TRBV6-3 to TRBJ1-5; no firm D call. This CDR3 has 15 residues. Trimming removed 6 bases from V and 7 bases from J, with 19 bases in between. Germline V gives CDR1 MNHEY, CDR2 SVGEGT. The DNA for the CDR3 is TGTGCCAGCAGGTACACTTCGGGCACCCCGCAGCCCCAGCATTTT. It encodes CASRYTSGTPQPQHF.